The T cell receptor beta chain under discussion was sequenced for a study of response to subunit inactivated influenza vaccine. Per the germline V gene, CDR1 is LGHNA and CDR2 is YSLEER. Between the trimmed V and J ends, which lost 1 base and 3 bases, there was a span of 4 bases. CDR3 size: 13 residues. Study-wide results and caveats: Authors suggested few new T cells are recruited by each seasonal influenza vaccination.

Using its own MiXCR run on the RT-PCR reads, TCRdb lists one record per CDR3 protein. The data hold under 950,000 distinct CDR3 sequences, with around 20% observed a single time. Turning to this clonotype: Its antigen is undetermined.

The rearrangement joins TRBV4-3 to TRBJ2-1, with D hard to call. The specimen comprised PBMCs from blood, sampled roughly 5 days after vaccination. This sequence originates from a middle-aged man who received an inactivated influenza vaccine. The CDR3 here is CASSQAHYNEQFF. The CDR3 DNA is TGCGCCAGCAGCCAAGCACACTACAATGAGCAGTTCTTC.